The rows below give T cell receptor beta chains drawn from one sample of a study of T-cell reconstitution after alpha-beta-depleted transplantation in children. In TCRdb, the PCR reads were re-called with MiXCR into one record per CDR3 protein. This sample carries some 200,000 distinct CDR3 sequences, about 8.2% of them seen once, and the ten largest clones take 35% to 45%. Sample: PBMCs, mostly from graft donor cells, taken 360 days after TCRalphabeta/CD19-depleted stem cell transplant. The source of these receptors is a male patient aged 2 to 10 who had a stem cell transplant for acute myeloid leukemia, so the T cells may come from the graft donor. CDR3s include the opening cysteine and the closing phenylalanine or tryptophan. D genes are given only for firm matches. Some rows mark clone size as missing; the rest say once, few, many or name a class of expanded clone.

clone_size j_call v_call d_call cdr3_aa cdr3_nt
NA TRBJ2-7 TRBV29-1 TRBD2 CSVEDQTSGLSYEQYF TGCAGCGTTGAAGACCAGACTAGCGGGCTATCCTACGAGCAGTACTTC
many TRBJ1-5 TRBV18 TRBD1 CASSQTGRNQPQHF TGTGCCAGCTCACAGACAGGGAGGAATCAGCCCCAGCATTTT
NA TRBJ2-7 TRBV12-3/TRBV12-4 NA CASSPHPLDEQYF TGTGCCAGCAGTCCGCACCCCTTGGACGAGCAGTACTTC
few TRBJ2-1 TRBV7-3 TRBD2 CASSSQAGYNEQFF TGTGCCAGCAGCTCACAAGCGGGATATAATGAGCAGTTCTTC
many TRBJ2-3 TRBV7-3 TRBD1 CASSQTLRYRGRGTDTQYF TGTGCCAGCAGCCAAACGTTACGGTACAGGGGGCGAGGGACAGATACGCAGTATTTT
few TRBJ1-4 TRBV4-2 TRBD1 CASSQAGGDEKLFF TGTGCCAGCAGCCAAGCAGGGGGTGATGAAAAACTGTTTTTT
NA TRBJ1-1 TRBV6-2/TRBV6-3 TRBD1 CASLDRMNTEAFF TGTGCCAGCTTGGACAGGATGAACACTGAAGCTTTCTTT
few TRBJ2-5 TRBV11-1 NA CASRGAGETQYF TGTGCCAGCAGGGGGGCTGGCGAGACCCAGTACTTC
few TRBJ1-1 TRBV5-1 NA CASSLIISGQGNTEAFF TGCGCCAGCAGCTTGATTATTTCCGGACAAGGGAACACTGAAGCTTTCTTT
NA TRBJ2-1 TRBV7-9 NA CASTPPGRGGNEQFF TGTGCCAGCACCCCACCTGGCAGGGGGGGCAATGAGCAGTTCTTC
NA TRBJ2-2 TRBV11-2 TRBD2 CASSLRLAGAVGTGELFF TGTGCCAGCAGCTTAAGACTAGCGGGAGCGGTGGGCACCGGGGAGCTGTTTTTT
NA TRBJ1-2 TRBV12-3/TRBV12-4 NA CASSRTGQPFHGYTF TGTGCCAGCAGCCGGACCGGACAGCCTTTCCATGGCTACACCTTC
many TRBJ1-5 TRBV29-1 NA CSVGNLNQPQHF TGCAGCGTCGGGAACCTTAATCAGCCCCAGCATTTT
many TRBJ2-7 TRBV6-2/TRBV6-3 NA CASSWRLAYEQYF TGTGCCAGCAGTTGGAGACTAGCCTACGAGCAGTACTTC
NA TRBJ2-5 TRBV7-7 TRBD1 CASSFGTGKETQYF TGTGCTAGCAGTTTCGGGACAGGGAAGGAGACCCAGTACTTC
many TRBJ1-4 TRBV20-1 NA CSARDLRATNEKLFF TGCAGTGCTAGAGATTTGCGGGCAACTAATGAAAAACTGTTTTTT
many TRBJ1-3 TRBV5-1 NA CASSLDWQSSGNTIYF TGCGCCAGCAGCTTGGATTGGCAGAGCTCTGGAAACACCATATATTTT
few TRBJ1-5 TRBV12-3/TRBV12-4 NA CASSLGQWWEQPQHF TGTGCCAGCAGTCTCGGACAGTGGTGGGAACAGCCCCAGCATTTT
NA TRBJ2-1 TRBV10-3 TRBD2 CAISLAGDSYNEQFF TGTGCCATCAGTCTAGCGGGGGACTCCTACAATGAGCAGTTCTTC
many TRBJ2-1 TRBV20-1 TRBD2 CSAREHPLAGAVSEQFF TGCAGTGCTAGGGAGCACCCTTTAGCGGGAGCGGTTAGTGAGCAGTTCTTC
many TRBJ1-3 TRBV7-9 TRBD1 CASSTGTDPSGNTIYF TGTGCCAGCAGCACAGGGACAGATCCCTCTGGAAACACCATATATTTT
many TRBJ2-2 TRBV10-3 TRBD2 CAMAILAGQNTGELFF TGTGCCATGGCTATATTAGCGGGACAAAACACCGGGGAGCTGTTTTTT
NA TRBJ2-3 TRBV20-1 NA CSARGEGAVGRTDTQYF TGCAGTGCTAGAGGGGAGGGGGCAGTGGGGAGGACAGATACGCAGTATTTT
many TRBJ2-3 TRBV15 NA CATSRDRDTQYF TGTGCCACCAGCAGAGACCGGGATACGCAGTATTTT
few TRBJ2-1 TRBV7-2 NA CASSRWTALNEQFF TGTGCCAGCAGCAGATGGACTGCTTTGAATGAGCAGTTCTTC
NA TRBJ2-3 TRBV12-3/TRBV12-4 TRBD2 CASSFRGVAGTTDTQYF TGTGCCAGCAGTTTCAGGGGAGTAGCGGGGACCACAGATACGCAGTATTTT
NA TRBJ1-5 TRBV20-1 TRBD1 CSARRGDRGYNQPQHF TGCAGTGCTCGGAGGGGCGACAGGGGGTACAATCAGCCCCAGCATTTT
NA TRBJ2-7 TRBV20-1 TRBD2 CSARDLVTSGYEQYF TGCAGTGCTAGAGATCTCGTGACTAGCGGCTACGAGCAGTACTTC
NA TRBJ2-5 TRBV15 NA CATSRARETQYF TGTGCCACCAGCAGAGCTAGGGAGACCCAGTACTTC
few TRBJ2-7 TRBV13 NA CASRGQGLGQYF TGTGCCAGCAGGGGGCAGGGTTTGGGGCAGTACTTC
few TRBJ2-7 TRBV7-9 TRBD2 CASSVLAGAGHEQYF TGTGCCAGCAGCGTTCTAGCGGGAGCGGGCCACGAGCAGTACTTC
NA TRBJ1-1 TRBV25-1 NA CASSAGTANTEAFF TGTGCCAGCAGTGCCGGGACGGCAAACACTGAAGCTTTCTTT
few TRBJ1-5 TRBV12-3/TRBV12-4 TRBD1 CASSQGDQPQHF TGTGCCAGCAGCCAGGGGGATCAGCCCCAGCATTTT
NA TRBJ1-1 TRBV15 NA CATWTDLGNTEAFF TGTGCCACCTGGACAGATCTGGGGAACACTGAAGCTTTCTTT
NA TRBJ2-5 TRBV29-1 NA CSVDYRVGQETQYF TGCAGCGTCGACTACAGGGTCGGGCAAGAGACCCAGTACTTC
NA TRBJ2-7 TRBV25-1 NA CASSGVGGKEEQYF TGTGCCAGCAGTGGGGTAGGCGGGAAGGAGGAGCAGTACTTC
many TRBJ2-3 TRBV6-5 TRBD2 CASSIGGDTGADTQYF TGTGCCAGCAGTATCGGGGGGGATACGGGGGCAGATACGCAGTATTTT
many TRBJ1-4 TRBV7-2 NA CASSKRQWPNEKLFF TGTGCCAGCAGCAAACGACAGTGGCCTAATGAAAAACTGTTTTTT
many TRBJ1-5 TRBV20-1 TRBD1 CSAIQGNQPQHF TGCAGTGCAATACAGGGGAATCAGCCCCAGCATTTT
few TRBJ2-4 TRBV29-1 TRBD1 CSARQGAGAKNIQYF TGCAGCGCACGCCAGGGGGCTGGAGCCAAAAACATTCAGTACTTC
NA TRBJ2-1 TRBV7-8 TRBD2 CASSGGTSGKGSYNEQFF TGTGCCAGCAGCGGCGGGACTAGCGGTAAAGGCTCCTACAATGAGCAGTTCTTC
few TRBJ2-2 TRBV6-5 NA CASSYSIWRNTGELFF TGTGCCAGCAGTTACTCGATATGGAGGAACACCGGGGAGCTGTTTTTT
NA TRBJ2-2 TRBV18 NA CASSPPRNTGELFF TGTGCCAGCTCACCACCGAGAAACACCGGGGAGCTGTTTTTT
many TRBJ2-2 TRBV7-8 NA CASSSPLANTGELFF TGTGCCAGCAGCTCACCTCTCGCGAACACCGGGGAGCTGTTTTTT
NA TRBJ2-2 TRBV12-3/TRBV12-4 TRBD2 CASTMGLATLSSGELFF TGTGCCAGCACCATGGGACTAGCCACACTTTCTTCCGGGGAGCTGTTTTTT
many TRBJ1-1 TRBV12-3/TRBV12-4 NA CASSIGMDTEAFF TGTGCCAGCAGCATCGGAATGGACACTGAAGCTTTCTTT
NA TRBJ2-1 TRBV6-5 TRBD2 CASSYGTTRDNEQFF TGTGCCAGCAGTTACGGGACTACAAGGGACAATGAGCAGTTCTTC
NA TRBJ2-3 TRBV14 NA CASSISGSTDTQYF TGTGCCAGCAGCATCAGCGGATCCACAGATACGCAGTATTTT
many TRBJ2-5 TRBV29-1 TRBD2 CSVEDLWTSGYRETQYF TGCAGCGTTGAAGATCTTTGGACTAGCGGGTATCGGGAGACCCAGTACTTC
many TRBJ1-2 TRBV20-1 NA CSARDWATTNYGYTF TGCAGTGCTAGAGATTGGGCTACCACTAACTATGGCTACACCTTC
many TRBJ2-1 TRBV20-1 NA CSARAGPSTGQFF TGCAGTGCTAGAGCAGGGCCTTCAACGGGGCAGTTCTTC
NA TRBJ2-1 TRBV19 NA CASSYRGDLNEQFF TGTGCCAGTAGTTACCGCGGGGACTTAAATGAGCAGTTCTTC
many TRBJ2-1 TRBV7-3 TRBD2 CASSPGTSGGAVEQFF TGTGCCAGCAGCCCCGGGACTAGCGGGGGGGCTGTAGAGCAGTTCTTC
few TRBJ2-1 TRBV20-1 NA CSASTRVNEQFF TGCAGTGCTAGTACCAGGGTCAATGAGCAGTTCTTC
NA TRBJ2-3 TRBV20-1 TRBD1 CSASPRTGVTDTQYF TGCAGTGCTAGCCCCAGGACAGGGGTCACAGATACGCAGTATTTT
many TRBJ2-3 TRBV20-1 TRBD2 CSAWLAGGQDTQYF TGCAGTGCTTGGCTAGCGGGGGGGCAGGATACGCAGTATTTT
many TRBJ2-7 TRBV6-5 NA CASSYRDATYEQYF TGTGCCAGCAGTTACCGGGACGCGACCTACGAGCAGTACTTC